This record covers a single T cell receptor beta chain. Its antigen is still unknown. The sample is drawn from a study of T cell clones after liver transplantation. Repertoires were generated with immunoSEQ multiplex PCR, while TCRdb's copy carries only in-frame clones and drops some. The data hold about 45,000 clones, with about 86% observed a single time. The CDR3 loop spans 15 amino acids. From germline, CDR1 is SGHAT and CDR2 FQNNGV. Trimming pared 0 bases from V and 5 bases from J, leaving 13 bases between. Overall study findings and caveats: Rather than being deleted, graft donor-reactive T cells may have moved into the graft.

The TCR sequence derives from a human patient who received a liver transplant. Some T cells may be provided by the graft donor. The J gene is TRBJ1-1, the V gene TRBV11-2, with a weak D call TRBD1 (5 bases). The sample here was CD4+ T cells from blood, taken 24 months after liver transplant. This chain's CDR3 is CASSLDQMGVTEAFF. CDR3 DNA: TGTGCCAGCAGCTTAGATCAAATGGGGGTAACTGAAGCTTTCTTT.